Below, one T cell receptor (beta chain) is given with its context. This sample was taken from a study of beta chain features in type 1 diabetes. Investigators reverse transcribed all isolated RNA, so they sequenced expressed TCRB transcripts. TCRdb's table, derived via immunoSEQ multiplex PCR, lists solely in-frame clones and lacks some. The sample has about 140,000 clones, 10% seen once. CDR1 MNHEY and CDR2 SVGAGI come from the germline V gene. The V gene end was trimmed by 5 bases and the J gene end by 2 bases; junction bases not matched to a gene: 5. The CDR3 consists of 14 residues. The chain employs TRBV6-5 and TRBJ1-2; 7 nucleotides align to TRBD1. This clonotype was obtained from a man aged 18 to 29 in good health. Sequencing was carried out using naive CD4+ T cells from blood. CDR3 bases: TGTGCCAGCAGTCCTCCGACAGGGAACTATGGCTACACCTTC. It is translated as CASSPPTGNYGYTF.